This T cell receptor beta chain was found in a study of OX40 agonist ivuxolimab in advanced cancers. On the study more broadly: Participants averaged approximately 60 years of age (range 23 to 79) and were 82.7% male. Study-level results: The average count of expanded clones was higher among CD8+ T cells than among CD4+. Partial responders at 0.1-3.0 mg/kg had among the lowest clonal expansion.

A note on this clone: Its matching antigen is unknown.

Profiling relied on immunoSEQ multiplex PCR, and the TCRdb table lists in-frame clones only, not all of them. The table records roughly 70,000 clones, more than 75% of them present only once. The germline CDR1 and CDR2 sequences are SGDLS and YYNGEE. After removal of 4 bases from V and 6 bases from J, the junction contained 11 bases not matched to a gene. This CDR3 is built from 16 residues. Sequencing used CD4+ or CD8+ T cells sorted from blood, obtained in a trial of the OX40 agonist ivuxolimab. This TCR was recovered from an adult with an advanced solid tumor such as melanoma, head and neck, liver or kidney cancer. V is TRBV9 and J is TRBJ2-1, with 9 bases matching TRBD2. The CDR3 protein is CASSPPGTSSRNEQFF. In DNA form, the CDR3 reads TGTGCCAGCAGCCCCCCCGGGACTAGCTCCCGCAATGAGCAGTTCTTC.